Below are 19 T cell receptor beta chains sequenced from a single sample in a study of cytomegalovirus exposure and HLA in healthy donors (TCRdb year 2017). The method behind the library was the immunoSEQ multiplex PCR assay. For the multiplex PCR, a mixture combining 60 forward primers for TCR Vbeta segments and 13 reverse primers for TCR Jbeta segments was used. TCRdb retrieved this table from immuneACCESS and kept in-frame rearrangements only. Not all clones are present; in checked studies, unresolved V genes account for under half, and no reason is known for the remainder. The sample data list roughly 200,000 clones, and less than 90% of these were observed just once. 0.25% to 0.4% of the sample belongs to the ten largest clones. Sequencing used PBMCs. The receptors were gathered from a woman aged 25 to 39 in good health and CMV-seronegative.

The gene calls are TRBV10-3 and TRBJ2-2, with 12 bases fitting TRBD2. The V segment lost 3 bases and the J segment 9 bases; nucleotides outside the gene matches: 8. The germline V gene has CDR1 ENHRY and CDR2 SYGVKD. The CDR3 extends over 16 amino acids. This chain's CDR3 is CAISDSGTSGRRELFF. CDR3 nucleotides: TGTGCCATCAGTGATTCCGGGACTAGCGGGCGCAGGGAGCTGTTTTTT.

The count of this clone is one. The genes are TRBV10-3 and TRBJ2-1; D possibly corresponds to TRBD1 (6 bases). The CDR3 runs to 15 residues. Germline CDR1 is ENHRY and CDR2 is SYGVKD. Trimming pared 0 bases from V and 8 bases from J, leaving 14 bases between. This CDR3 reads CAISESRTERDEQFF. The CDR3 DNA reads as TGTGCCATCAGTGAGTCAAGGACAGAGAGGGATGAGCAGTTCTTC.

The chain links TRBV18 to TRBJ1-2; D unresolved. The CDR3 is 13 amino acids. Germline CDR1 is KGHSH and CDR2 is LQKENI. Trimming cost V 3 bases and J 2 bases, with 7 bases left between them. Written as DNA, the CDR3 is TGTGCCAGCTCACCTTCGGAGAACTATGGCTACACCTTC. Translation: CASSPSENYGYTF.

The V call is TRBV5-1, the J call TRBJ2-3, with 8 bases fitting TRBD2. The J segment lost 4 bases and the V segment lost 4 bases, leaving 8 bases of the junction unmatched. The CDR3 totals 15 residues. Germline CDR1 SGHRS, CDR2 YFSETQ. CDR3 loop: CASSPGTSVSDTQYF. The CDR3 bases are TGCGCCAGCAGCCCGGGGACTAGTGTCTCAGATACGCAGTATTTT.

The chain joins TRBV5-1 to TRBJ1-2; TRBD1 might be the D (5 bases). CDR3 length equals 13 residues. The germline V gene encodes CDR1 SGHRS and CDR2 YFSETQ. V was clipped by 0 bases and J by 6 bases, with 9 bases between them. This CDR3 reads CASSLDPGDGYTF. DNA for the CDR3: TGCGCCAGCAGCTTGGACCCGGGGGATGGCTACACCTTC. The variable domain in full, with the rest retrieved from reference TRBV5-1 and TRBJ1-2, is KAGVTQTPRYLIKTRGQQVTLSCSPISGHRSVSWYQQTPGQGLQFLFEYFSETQRNKGNFPGRFSGRQFSNSRSEMNVSTLELGDSALYLCASSLDPGDGYTFGSGTRLTVV.

This clone was observed once. In DNA, the CDR3 is TGTGCCAGCACCCCACTGAGGACAGCCTACGAGCAGTACTTC. It encodes CASTPLRTAYEQYF. J is TRBJ2-7 and V is TRBV2, with D maybe TRBD1 (6 bases). Germline values: CDR1 SNHLY, CDR2 FYNNEI. Trimming removed 7 bases from V and 2 bases from J, with 15 bases in between. The CDR3 has 14 amino acids.

This clone was seen a single time. CDR3 residues: CASSLGPAGNSYEQYF. As DNA, the CDR3 is TGCGCCAGCAGCTTGGGCCCGGCAGGGAATAGTTACGAGCAGTACTTC. This chain joins TRBV5-1 and TRBJ2-7, with TRBD1 as a possible D gene (5 bases). V was shortened by 0 bases and J by 4 bases, with 17 bases between the two germline ends. CDR3 length: 16 residues. Germline CDR1 reads SGHRS; CDR2 reads YFSETQ.

This chain joins TRBV5-1 and TRBJ1-5; D call uncertain. The CDR3 spans 14 residues. CDR1 and CDR2 (germline): SGHRS, YFSETQ. V was trimmed by 0 bases and J by 6 bases, leaving 10 bases between them. The CDR3 region is CASSLGQKSQPQHF. The CDR3 DNA follows: TGCGCCAGCAGCTTGGGACAAAAAAGTCAGCCCCAGCATTTT.

The gene calls are TRBV5-1 and TRBJ2-3, with D maybe TRBD2 (7 bases). V dropped 6 bases and J dropped 5 bases, with 16 bases sitting between them. The CDR3 contains 14 residues. Germline loops: CDR1 SGHRS, CDR2 YFSETQ. The CDR3 DNA reads as TGCGCCAGCACTTTCGCGGGGGCGGGAGATACGCAGTATTTT. As protein: CASTFAGAGDTQYF.

The chain recombines TRBV7-2 with TRBJ2-1, with a possible D match to TRBD2 (6 bases). V was clipped by 3 bases and J by 1 base, with 10 bases between them. CDR1 is SGHTA and CDR2 is FQGNSA in the germline V gene. This CDR3 contains 15 residues. The CDR3 reads CASSFGAGSYNEQFF. DNA for the CDR3: TGTGCCAGCAGCTTTGGGGCGGGGTCCTACAATGAGCAGTTCTTC.

The chain is built from TRBV18 and TRBJ2-7; 11 bases fit TRBD2. J lost 7 bases, V lost 3 bases, and 14 bases had no gene match. Germline loops: CDR1 KGHSH, CDR2 LQKENI. The CDR3 contains 17 residues. The CDR3 region has the DNA TGTGCCAGCTCACCCAACCCAACTAGCGGGAGTGTTGGTGAGCAGTACTTC. Protein sequence: CASSPNPTSGSVGEQYF.

The CDR3 nucleotides are TGCAGCGTTGAGATGTACGGCGGCGAGACCCAGTACTTC. It specifies CSVEMYGGETQYF. The V gene is TRBV29-1, the J gene TRBJ2-5; D unclear. The CDR3 length is 13 residues. V shed 3 bases and J shed 5 bases, with 13 bases lying between them. Looked up from germline, CDR1 is SQVTM and CDR2 is ANQGSEA.

This chain uses TRBV6-1 with TRBJ2-7; 7 positions match TRBD1. There are 16 residues in the CDR3. The trim removed 4 bases at V and 0 bases at J, leaving 9 bases unmatched. The germline gives CDR1 MNHNS, CDR2 SASEGT. In nucleotides, the CDR3 is TGTGCCAGCAGTGGACCTGTTGGGACAGTCTCCTACGAGCAGTACTTC. As protein: CASSGPVGTVSYEQYF.

The genes are TRBV29-1 and TRBJ2-5; D is ambiguous. Germline loops: CDR1 SQVTM, CDR2 ANQGSEA. CDR3 length: 13 amino acids. Trimming took off 3 bases at V and 1 base at J, with 9 bases between the two ends. CDR3 loop: CSVDTHSQETQYF. CDR3 DNA: TGCAGCGTTGATACGCATAGCCAAGAGACCCAGTACTTC.

The table lists this clone with a few counts. This chain connects TRBV4-1 to TRBJ1-1; D is ambiguous. The CDR3 consists of 15 residues. In germline, CDR1 is MGHRA, CDR2 YSYEKL. V gave up 0 bases and J gave up 1 base, with 9 bases separating them. The CDR3 here is CASSQDGFGNTEAFF. CDR3 sequence (DNA): TGCGCCAGCAGCCAAGACGGGTTCGGGAACACTGAAGCTTTCTTT.

The rearrangement links TRBV25-1 to TRBJ2-5; D remains unclear. Germline V gene lookup returns CDR1 MGHDK and CDR2 SYGVNS. The CDR3 has 13 residues. The V end was cut by 4 bases, the J end by 5 bases, with 11 bases between. The CDR3 DNA sequence: TGTGCCAGCAGTGGATACCCTACGGAGACCCAGTACTTC. It is translated as CASSGYPTETQYF.

The rearrangement joins TRBV11-2 to TRBJ2-7; 12 nucleotides align to TRBD2. The V gene end was trimmed by 5 bases and the J gene end by 6 bases; junction bases not matched to a gene: 8. Germline CDR1 and CDR2: SGHAT and FQNNGV. This CDR3 has 15 amino acids. The DNA for the CDR3 is TGTGCCAGCAGCGGACGACTAGCGGGAGTAGCCGAGCAGTACTTC. Its translation: CASSGRLAGVAEQYF.

The chain joins TRBV27 to TRBJ2-7; 9 nucleotides align to TRBD2. V lost 2 bases and J lost 5; bases outside the gene matches: 7. Germline V gives CDR1 MNHEY, CDR2 SMNVEV (reference sequence). This CDR3 is built from 15 residues. In DNA, the CDR3 is TGTGCCAGCAGTTTAAGGGCTAGCGGGGCCCACGAGCAGTACTTC. Amino acid sequence: CASSLRASGAHEQYF.

V and J are TRBV2 and TRBJ2-5; 7 bases align to TRBD2. This CDR3 has 13 amino acids. From germline, CDR1 is SNHLY and CDR2 FYNNEI. V lost 6 bases to trimming and J lost 2 bases; unmatched junction nucleotides: 3. DNA for the CDR3: TGTGCCAGCAGCCCAGCGGGACAAGAGACCCAGTACTTC. This sequence encodes CASSPAGQETQYF.